This TCR beta chain was recorded in a study of blood T cell repertoires in COVID-19. Followed over time, Seattle patients had been enrolled while infection was active. Profiled with immunoSEQ multiplex PCR; TCRdb holds only in-frame clones, not every one. Of 150,000 to 200,000 clones in the sample, roughly 82% were seen once. The length of the CDR3 is 14 residues. Trimming took 3 bases from V and 7 from J, leaving 16 bases between them. CDR1 is SGHRS, CDR2 YFSETQ, per germline. Sequences were obtained from peripheral blood. V is TRBV5-1 and J is TRBJ1-1; D gene uncertain. This sequence originates from a woman aged 40 to 49 with COVID-19, enrolled during active disease. The CDR3 sequence: CASSYRDILNEAFF. The DNA of the CDR3 is TGCGCCAGCAGCTACCGGGATATACTGAATGAAGCTTTCTTT. Full variable domain (rest looked up from reference TRBV5-1 and TRBJ1-1): KAGVTQTPRYLIKTRGQQVTLSCSPISGHRSVSWYQQTPGQGLQFLFEYFSETQRNKGNFPGRFSGRQFSNSRSEMNVSTLELGDSALYLCASSYRDILNEAFFGQGTRLTVV.